Listed below are T cell receptor beta chains from one sample, sequenced in a study of blood T cell repertoires in COVID-19. Generated by immunoSEQ multiplex PCR, the TCRdb table keeps only in-frame clones and is missing some. The sample consists of some 400,000 clones, around 87% of them appearing once. Sequenced: peripheral blood. These receptor sequences come from a woman between 55 and 75 years old with COVID-19, enrolled during active disease. Both conserved end residues are part of each CDR3. The D gene is left open where the match is weak. Expanded clones get a size class; other rows say once, few or many, or leave the size out.

NA	TRBD2	TRBJ2-3	TRBV5-1	TGCGCCAGCAGCGTCGGACTAGCGGGGTCGGGAGATACGCAGTATTTT	CASSVGLAGSGDTQYF
once	TRBD2	TRBJ2-3	TRBV7-2	TGTGCCAGCAGCCTGGCTAGCGGCTTCACAGATACGCAGTATTTT	CASSLASGFTDTQYF
NA	NA	TRBJ2-7	TRBV18	TGTGCCCCGAGCCCGCGCGGGGTCTCCTACGAGCAGTACTTC	CAPSPRGVSYEQYF
NA	NA	TRBJ2-1	TRBV5-1	TGCGCCAGCAGCTTGGGACACTTCTCCTACAATGAGCAGTTCTTC	CASSLGHFSYNEQFF
NA	NA	TRBJ1-1	TRBV7-3	TGTGCCAGCAGCTCACAGGGTTTGGCTGAAGCTTTCTTT	CASSSQGLAEAFF
NA	NA	TRBJ1-2	TRBV4-1	TGCGCCAGCAGCCTACATCGCGGGACCCCTAATCAATATGGCTACACCTTC	CASSLHRGTPNQYGYTF
NA	NA	TRBJ2-7	TRBV10-1	TGCGCCAGCAGTGAGTTGAGGCCCCTCGGATCCTACGAGCAGTACTTC	CASSELRPLGSYEQYF
once	NA	TRBJ1-6	TRBV4-1	TGCGCCAGCAGCCAAGAGGAGGCGCCGAGGTCGCCCCTCCACTTT	CASSQEEAPRSPLHF
NA	TRBD1	TRBJ1-1	TRBV18	TGTGCCAGCTCACAACGACAGGGGGGCATGAACACTGAAGCTTTCTTT	CASSQRQGGMNTEAFF
NA	NA	TRBJ2-4	TRBV15	TGTGCCACCAGCAGAGACCCCACAGGTCTAACCAAAAACATTCAGTACTTC	CATSRDPTGLTKNIQYF
NA	TRBD1	TRBJ1-1	TRBV7-3	TGTGCCAGCAGCTTACAGGGGGCCGGCGCTGAAGCTTTCTTT	CASSLQGAGAEAFF
once	TRBD1	TRBJ1-1	TRBV5-4	TGTGCCAGCAGCTTGGGGGACAGGGTGAGGTCCACTGAAGCTTTCTTT	CASSLGDRVRSTEAFF
NA	NA	TRBJ1-1	TRBV18	TGTGCCAGCTCACCCGGGGTTCCTGGAGAGTCTGAAGCTTTCTTT	CASSPGVPGESEAFF
NA	NA	TRBJ2-7	TRBV5-1	TGCGCCAGCAGCTTGGTCCAGGGCTCCTACGAGCAGTACTTC	CASSLVQGSYEQYF
NA	TRBD2	TRBJ2-3	TRBV9	TGTGCCAGCAGCGTAGCTAGCGGGGGTTCAGATACGCAGTATTTT	CASSVASGGSDTQYF
NA	TRBD1	TRBJ1-5	TRBV2	TGTGCCAGCAGCGGCACAGGGGACCAGCCCCAGCATTTT	CASSGTGDQPQHF
NA	NA	TRBJ2-3	TRBV27	TGTGCCAGCAGGCGGGTGAACACAGATACGCAGTATTTT	CASRRVNTDTQYF
NA	NA	TRBJ1-3	TRBV18	TGTGCCAGCTCGAAGGGGGGGGCCAGCTCTGGAAACACCATATATTTT	CASSKGGASSGNTIYF
NA	TRBD1	TRBJ1-6	TRBV27	TGTGCCAGCAGTTTACTTGTCCCGGGACAGGGATCACCCCTCCACTTT	CASSLLVPGQGSPLHF
NA	TRBD1	TRBJ1-3	TRBV6-5	TGTGCCACCGTGTTAGGGACAGGGTCTAGCACCATATATTTT	CATVLGTGSSTIYF
NA	NA	TRBJ2-7	TRBV3-1/TRBV3-2	TGTGCCAGCAGCCAAGATCGAGGGAACGAGCAGTACTTC	CASSQDRGNEQYF
few	NA	TRBJ2-2	TRBV5-1	TGCGCCAGCAGCTTGTCAGGGCGCACCGGGGAGCTGTTTTTT	CASSLSGRTGELFF
NA	TRBD1	TRBJ2-7	TRBV19	TGTGCCAGTAGCCATCGGTTGGGGGACAGAGTCTACGAGCAGTACTTC	CASSHRLGDRVYEQYF
many	TRBD2	TRBJ2-1	TRBV4-2	TGTGCCAGCAGCTCGAGCGGGGGGAATTACAATGAGCAGTTCTTC	CASSSSGGNYNEQFF
NA	TRBD2	TRBJ2-3	TRBV7-2	TGTGCCAGCAGCTTAAGCCCGGGGGGATACGGAGATACGCAGTATTTT	CASSLSPGGYGDTQYF
NA	NA	TRBJ2-2	TRBV5-4	TGTGCCAGCAGCCTTGCTCAGAGGGGGGAGCTGTTTTTT	CASSLAQRGELFF
NA	TRBD2	TRBJ2-7	TRBV5-1	TGCGCCAGCAGCTCCGGTACTAGCGGCTCCTACGAGCAGTACTTC	CASSSGTSGSYEQYF
NA	TRBD2	TRBJ2-3	TRBV7-2	TGTGCCAGCAGCTTAAGGATTCTGAGCGGGGGTACAGATACGCAGTATTTT	CASSLRILSGGTDTQYF
NA	NA	TRBJ1-2	TRBV19	TGTGCCAGTAGTCCGGGTAGGGGGACGAACTATGGCTACACCTTC	CASSPGRGTNYGYTF
NA	TRBD1	TRBJ1-2	TRBV4-1	TGCGCCAGCAGCCACGCTGACAGGGTAGTAGGCTATGGCTACACCTTC	CASSHADRVVGYGYTF
NA	TRBD1	TRBJ1-4	TRBV7-9	TGTGCCAGCAGCTTCACAGGGGTAACTAATGAAAAACTGTTTTTT	CASSFTGVTNEKLFF
once	TRBD2	TRBJ2-3	TRBV10-3	TGTGCCATCAGTACCGGGACTAGCGGGGGGCTCGATACGCAGTATTTT	CAISTGTSGGLDTQYF
NA	NA	TRBJ1-2	TRBV6-5	TGTGCCAGCATCGCAGGGGACGCGGGTGGCTACACCTTC	CASIAGDAGGYTF
NA	NA	TRBJ2-2	TRBV2	TGTGCCAGCAGGGGGCGAGGGAACACCGGGGAGCTGTTTTTT	CASRGRGNTGELFF
NA	TRBD1	TRBJ2-7	TRBV11-2	TGTGCCAGCAGCTTAGGTGACAGGGATCTAAGCTCCTACGAGCAGTACTTC	CASSLGDRDLSSYEQYF
NA	TRBD2	TRBJ2-7	TRBV7-2	TGTGCCAGCAGCCAGACTAGCGGTTCCTACGAGCAGTACTTC	CASSQTSGSYEQYF
NA	TRBD2	TRBJ2-3	TRBV7-2	TGTGCCAGCAGCTTATCGGGACTAGCGGGGGTCACCACAGATACGCAGTATTTT	CASSLSGLAGVTTDTQYF
NA	TRBD2	TRBJ2-7	TRBV5-4	TGTGCCAGCAGTCTGGGAGGGGAGAACCCCTACGAGCAGTACTTC	CASSLGGENPYEQYF
NA	NA	TRBJ2-3	TRBV10-3	TGTGCCATCAGTGAGTGGGAAGGGGCGTCCCCAGATACGCAGTATTTT	CAISEWEGASPDTQYF
NA	NA	TRBJ1-2	TRBV28	TGTGCCAGCAGTTTATTGGGCCAGCTATATGGCTACACCTTC	CASSLLGQLYGYTF
once	TRBD2	TRBJ2-2	TRBV7-9	TGTGCCGGGGGGGAAGGGACGAACACCGGGGAGCTGTTTTTT	CAGGEGTNTGELFF
once	NA	TRBJ1-1	TRBV5-4	TGTGCCAGCAGCGATCGAAGGGGAAACACTGAAGCTTTCTTT	CASSDRRGNTEAFF
few	NA	TRBJ2-2	TRBV10-1	TGCGCCAGCAGTGAGGGCAGTACCGCGAACACCGGGGAGCTGTTTTTT	CASSEGSTANTGELFF
NA	NA	TRBJ2-3	TRBV6-5	TGTGCCAGCAGGCCCCAGGGACACACAGATACGCAGTATTTT	CASRPQGHTDTQYF
NA	NA	TRBJ2-7	TRBV27	TGTGCCAGCAGTTCAATGGGCTTCCCTTACGAGCAGTACTTC	CASSSMGFPYEQYF
NA	NA	TRBJ2-7	TRBV4-1	TGCGCCAGCAGCCAAGAGCGAAGGGGCGACTACGAGCAGTACTTC	CASSQERRGDYEQYF
NA	TRBD1	TRBJ2-7	TRBV7-3	TGTGCCAGCAGCGTAACAGGGGGCGGCGAGCAGTACTTC	CASSVTGGGEQYF
NA	NA	TRBJ1-1	TRBV19	TGTGCCAGTAGGGAGGGGTGGTCAAACACTGAAGCTTTCTTT	CASREGWSNTEAFF